Given below is one T cell receptor (beta chain) in context. Its antigen remains unknown. The data stem from a study of T cell repertoires in cytomegalovirus infection. The wider study: Public TCR beta signatures were indicative of both CMV infection and a matching HLA type.

The V and J ends lost 3 bases and 4 bases respectively, with 6 bases between them. Germline CDR1 is WSHSY and CDR2 is SAAADI. The CDR3 extends over 12 amino acids. TCRdb reprocessed the reads with MiXCR, giving one entry per CDR3 protein. The sample holds a few hundred thousand distinct CDR3 sequences, roughly a third seen once. The receptor was derived from a human donor in good health (CMV status not recorded). Some clones in this sample may be carry-over from other donors' samples. The chain couples TRBV10-2 to TRBJ1-2, with unresolved D. The sample in question was cultured PBMCs, obtained from culture after CMV antigen stimulation. The CDR3 bases are TGCGCCAGCAGTGATCCGCCCTATGGCTACACCTTC. Its translation: CASSDPPYGYTF.